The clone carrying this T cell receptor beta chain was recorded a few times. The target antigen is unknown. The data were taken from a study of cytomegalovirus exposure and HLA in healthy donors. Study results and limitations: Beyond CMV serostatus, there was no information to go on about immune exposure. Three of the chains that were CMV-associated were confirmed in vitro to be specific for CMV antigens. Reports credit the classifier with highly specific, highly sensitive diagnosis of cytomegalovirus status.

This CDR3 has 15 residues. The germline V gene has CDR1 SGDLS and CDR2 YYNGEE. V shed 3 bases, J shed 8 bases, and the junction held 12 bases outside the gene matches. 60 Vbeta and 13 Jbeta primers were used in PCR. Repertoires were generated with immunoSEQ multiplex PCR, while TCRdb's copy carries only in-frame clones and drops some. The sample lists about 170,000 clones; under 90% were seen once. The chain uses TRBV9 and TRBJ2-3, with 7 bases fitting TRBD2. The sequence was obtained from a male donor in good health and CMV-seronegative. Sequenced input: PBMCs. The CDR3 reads CASSAPSGVMSTQYF. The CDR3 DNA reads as TGTGCCAGCAGCGCCCCTAGCGGTGTGATGAGTACGCAGTATTTT.